Listed below are T cell receptor beta chains from one sample, sequenced in a study of memory CD4+ T cells and cytomegalovirus serostatus. The method was immunoSEQ multiplex PCR; TCRdb's version includes in-frame clones alone and lacks a portion of them. The sample has 35,000 to 55,000 clones, approximately 82% seen once. Input material: memory CD4+ T cells from blood. The receptors shown here come from an adult in good health and CMV-seronegative. Both conserved end residues are part of each CDR3. D genes are given only for firm matches. Only part of the rows carry a size: once, few, many, or a class if the clone is expanded.

13,TRBV7-9,-,few,TRBJ1-5,TGTGCCAGCAGCCCCGGACGGGATCAGCCCCAGCATTTT,CASSPGRDQPQHF
16,TRBV2,-,-,TRBJ1-5,TGTGCCAGCAGGGGGGGAGCCTCTAATAGCAATCAGCCCCAGCATTTT,CASRGGASNSNQPQHF
15,TRBV19,-,-,TRBJ1-3,TGTGCCAGTAGTGACAGATGGGACTCTGGAAACACCATATATTTT,CASSDRWDSGNTIYF
13,TRBV2,-,once,TRBJ1-6,TGTGCCAGCCATAGGGTGGATAATTCACCCCTCCACTTT,CASHRVDNSPLHF
13,TRBV7-3,-,-,TRBJ2-1,TGTGCCAGCAGCTTAGATGTGGACAATGAGCAGTTCTTC,CASSLDVDNEQFF
14,TRBV7-8,-,-,TRBJ1-5,TGTGCCAGCAGCTTAGGTGGTGGACATCAGCCCCAGCATTTT,CASSLGGGHQPQHF
17,TRBV5-1,-,-,TRBJ2-5,TGCGCCAGCAGCTTGGCGTGGAGGTCAGGCGTGGGGGAGACCCAGTACTTC,CASSLAWRSGVGETQYF
13,TRBV6-1,-,-,TRBJ1-6,TGTGCCAGCAGTGAAGGGTATAATTCACCCCTCCACTTT,CASSEGYNSPLHF
13,TRBV11-2,-,-,TRBJ2-5,TGTGCCAGCAGCTTAGGTAGTCAGGAGACCCAGTACTTC,CASSLGSQETQYF
14,TRBV6-5,-,-,TRBJ1-1,TGTGCCAGCAGTCAACGACAGCTAAACACTGAAGCTTTCTTT,CASSQRQLNTEAFF
14,TRBV19,-,-,TRBJ1-5,TGTGCCAGTAGTATACAAGATAGCAATCAGCCCCAGCATTTT,CASSIQDSNQPQHF
15,TRBV2,TRBD1,-,TRBJ1-5,TGTGCCAGCAGTGGGGGACAGGGGGGAGGTCAGCCCCAGCATTTT,CASSGGQGGGQPQHF
14,TRBV19,TRBD1,-,TRBJ1-2,TGTGCCAGTAGCATCGACAGGGGGCTCTCTGGCTACACCTTC,CASSIDRGLSGYTF
13,TRBV18,-,-,TRBJ1-2,TGTGCCAGCTCACCTGAGAAAAACTATGGCTACACCTTC,CASSPEKNYGYTF
16,TRBV4-1,TRBD1,-,TRBJ1-2,TGCGCCAGCAGCCAGATTGGGACAGGGGGCAGGATTGGCTACACCTTC,CASSQIGTGGRIGYTF
13,TRBV30,TRBD1,-,TRBJ2-3,TGTGCCTCCGGACAGGGGACAACAGATACGCAGTATTTT,CASGQGTTDTQYF
15,TRBV6-6,TRBD2,-,TRBJ2-7,TGTGCCAGCAGTTCCCCGGGACTAGCGGGGTGGGAGCAGTACTTC,CASSSPGLAGWEQYF
14,TRBV7-6,TRBD1,few,TRBJ1-3,TGTGCCAGCAGCTTAGAAGGCAGGGGGGACACCATATATTTT,CASSLEGRGDTIYF
15,TRBV6-5,-,-,TRBJ1-5,TGTGCCAGCAGTTTAAAGGGTTTAGGCAATCAGCCCCAGCATTTT,CASSLKGLGNQPQHF
14,TRBV7-2,-,-,TRBJ2-7,TGTGCCAGCAGCTCTCAAGGGGGGGGCTACGAGCAGTACTTC,CASSSQGGGYEQYF
18,TRBV27,-,-,TRBJ2-1,TGTGCCAGCAGTTTCCGGGCGGGGAGGCGAAGCTCCTACAATGAGCAGTTCTTC,CASSFRAGRRSSYNEQFF
13,TRBV9,-,-,TRBJ2-1,TGTGCCAGCAGCGGGGGGGCCTACAATGAGCAGTTCTTC,CASSGGAYNEQFF
16,TRBV10-3,TRBD1,-,TRBJ1-2,TGTGCCATCAGTGACAGGGGGCGCCTGGTCGGCTATGGCTACACCTTC,CAISDRGRLVGYGYTF
14,TRBV10-3,-,-,TRBJ1-6,TGTGCCATCAGGCCAACAGGGACAAATTCACCCCTCCACTTT,CAIRPTGTNSPLHF
15,TRBV9,-,-,TRBJ2-1,TGTGCCAGCAGCGTAGAAGTTGGGTGGACTTATGAGCAGTTCTTC,CASSVEVGWTYEQFF
17,TRBV18,TRBD2,-,TRBJ2-3,TGTGCCAGCTCACCCATTCTGACTAGCGGGGTCACGGATACGCAGTATTTT,CASSPILTSGVTDTQYF
15,TRBV5-6,-,-,TRBJ1-3,TGTGCCAGCAGCTTGACAGTACTCTCTGGAAACACCATATATTTT,CASSLTVLSGNTIYF
12,TRBV19,-,-,TRBJ1-5,TGTGCCAGTAGTCCCGGAAGGTGGCCCCAGCATTTT,CASSPGRWPQHF
14,TRBV6-1,-,medium-sized,TRBJ1-1,TGTGCCAGCAGTGAGCCGACGAAGGGAAGTGGAGCTTTCTTT,CASSEPTKGSGAFF
16,TRBV29-1,TRBD2,-,TRBJ2-3,TGCAGCGTTGAAGATGTATTAGCGGGGGGTTGGGATACGCAGTATTTT,CSVEDVLAGGWDTQYF
18,TRBV15,-,-,TRBJ2-3,TGTGCCACCAGCAGAGATAGAGTGAGGGCAGGGCGACCAGATACGCAGTATTTT,CATSRDRVRAGRPDTQYF
13,TRBV30,TRBD2,-,TRBJ2-5,TGTGCCGGGGAGCGGGGGGTGAAGGAGACCCAGTACTTC,CAGERGVKETQYF
13,TRBV7-3,-,-,TRBJ2-7,TGTGCCAGCAGCTTGGGTCCTTCCGGCGAGCAGTACTTC,CASSLGPSGEQYF